These 30 T cell receptor beta chains share one sample of origin, sequenced in a study of T cell responses to AZD1222 COVID-19 vaccine. Using immunoSEQ multiplex PCR, the repertoire was profiled, and TCRdb retains in-frame clones only, with some absent. The table has some 100,000 clones, about 88% seen once. The source was peripheral blood, collected on day 0 of AZD1222 vaccination. These receptors originate from an adult in good health.

This chain connects TRBV10-3 to TRBJ2-7; no definite D call. CDR3 length equals 11 residues. Germline V gene sequence: CDR1 ENHRY, CDR2 SYGVKD. Trimming pared 6 bases from V and 5 bases from J, leaving 8 bases between. The CDR3 sequence: CAISSYDEQYF. Here the CDR3 DNA reads TGTGCCATCAGCTCGTATGACGAGCAGTACTTC.

This sequence joins TRBV7-9 and TRBJ1-2; 8 bases agree with TRBD1. CDR3 length: 15 residues. With 5 bases clipped from V and 6 bases from J, the junction kept 11 bases outside the gene matches. Germline CDR1 and CDR2: SEHNR and FQNEAQ (reference sequence). CDR3 amino acids: CASSLTGGIVDGYTF. The CDR3 nucleotides read TGTGCCAGCAGCCTAACAGGGGGTATTGTAGATGGCTACACCTTC.

The chain recombines TRBV19 with TRBJ1-4; D remains unclear. Germline CDR1 is LNHDA and CDR2 is SQIVND (reference sequence). Trimming left V 4 bases short and J 3 bases short, with 9 bases between. This CDR3 is built from 14 residues. In nucleotides, the CDR3 is TGTGCCAGTAGTAACCAGGAGCCTAATGAAAAACTGTTTTTT. It encodes CASSNQEPNEKLFF.

J is TRBJ1-1 and V is TRBV4-2; D unclear. The V end lost 0 bases, the J end lost 4 bases, and 15 bases lay between the germline ends. This CDR3 comprises 16 residues. The V gene's germline CDR1 is LGHNA and CDR2 YNFKEQ. The CDR3 DNA is TGTGCCAGCAGCCAAGATCTGAGCCAATCGGGCACTGAAGCTTTCTTT. Residues: CASSQDLSQSGTEAFF.

The rearrangement links TRBV7-6 to TRBJ1-1, with 8 positions matching TRBD1. CDR1 is SGHVS and CDR2 is FNYEAQ in the germline V gene. This CDR3 spans 14 amino acids. V lost 5 bases, J lost 4 bases, and 6 bases stayed unmatched. CDR3 protein: CASSLQGARTEAFF. CDR3 DNA: TGTGCCAGCAGCCTTCAGGGGGCACGCACTGAAGCTTTCTTT.

The chain combines TRBV11-2 with TRBJ1-2, with D unresolved. The V gene lost 1 base and the J gene lost 2 bases, with 8 bases spanning the gap. The CDR3 is 14 amino acids. Germline V gene lookup returns CDR1 SGHAT and CDR2 FQNNGV. CDR3 sequence: CASSLVPGNYGYTF. CDR3 DNA sequence: TGTGCCAGCAGCTTAGTCCCGGGGAACTATGGCTACACCTTC.

The chain has TRBV12-3 or TRBV12-4 and TRBJ2-7, with TRBD1 matching over 10 bases. The CDR3 is made up of 12 amino acids. Trimming cost V 5 bases and J 11 bases; bases outside gene matches: 6. CDR3 nucleotide sequence: TGTGCCAGCAGTCCTGGACAGGGGGGCGAGTACTTC. Its translation: CASSPGQGGEYF.

V usage is TRBV5-8 and J usage is TRBJ1-1, with unresolved D. The V gene's germline CDR1 is SGHTS and CDR2 YDEGEE. The CDR3 has 13 residues. Trimming took off 2 bases at V and 3 bases at J, with 8 bases between the two ends. The CDR3 spells CASSFWGDTEAFF. Here the CDR3 DNA reads TGTGCCAGCAGCTTTTGGGGAGACACTGAAGCTTTCTTT.

The CDR3 loop is CATSRDEWANEQYF. CDR3 DNA: TGTGCCACCAGCAGAGATGAGTGGGCTAACGAGCAGTACTTC. This chain connects TRBV15 to TRBJ2-7; D call uncertain. The CDR3 runs to 14 residues. The germline gives CDR1 LNHNV, CDR2 YYDKDF (reference sequence). V lost 0 bases, J lost 5 bases, and 11 bases lay in between. Using reference TRBV15 and TRBJ2-7 for the parts outside the CDR3, the full variable domain is DAMVIQNPRYQVTQFGKPVTLSCSQTLNHNVMYWYQQKSSQAPKLLFHYYDKDFNNEADTPDNFQSRRPNTSFCFLDIRSPGLGDTAMYLCATSRDEWANEQYFGPGTRLTVT.

Only a few counts were recorded for this clone. The CDR3 DNA reads as TGTGCCAGCAGTTTAGCCGGTAATCAGCCCCAGCATTTT. Translated, it gives CASSLAGNQPQHF. V usage is TRBV12-3 or TRBV12-4 and J usage is TRBJ1-5; D is ambiguous. CDR3 length: 13 residues. The germline V and J ends were trimmed by 0 bases and 4 bases, with 4 bases remaining between them.

CDR3: CASSVTSGRDTGELFF. The CDR3 DNA follows: TGTGCCAGCAGCGTAACCAGCGGGAGAGACACCGGGGAGCTGTTTTTT. The rearrangement joins TRBV9 to TRBJ2-2, with 8 bases lining up with TRBD2. The CDR3 contains 16 residues. The V segment lost 1 base and the J segment 3 bases; nucleotides outside the gene matches: 5. Germline CDR1 SGDLS, CDR2 YYNGEE. Filled out from reference TRBV9 and TRBJ2-2, the complete variable domain reads DSGVTQTPKHLITATGQRVTLRCSPRSGDLSVYWYQQSLDQGLQFLIQYYNGEERAKGNILERFSAQQFPDLHSELNLSSLELGDSALYFCASSVTSGRDTGELFFGEGSRLTVL.

CDR3 region: CASSKGLAGGLAKNIQYF. The CDR3 nucleotides are TGTGCCAGCAGCAAAGGGCTAGCGGGAGGATTAGCCAAAAACATTCAGTACTTC. The chain links TRBV21-1 to TRBJ2-4; the D segment call TRBD2 is taken from the table without a DNA check. TRBV21-1 is designated a pseudogene. The CDR3 spans 18 residues.

The rearrangement links TRBV19 to TRBJ1-2; TRBD1 agrees at 10 bases. After removal of 6 bases from V and 8 bases from J, the junction contained 6 bases not matched to a gene. Per germline, CDR1 LNHDA and CDR2 SQIVND (reference sequence). The CDR3 spans 13 residues. The CDR3, as DNA: TGTGCCAGTAGGGTGACAGGGGGCGACGGCTACACCTTC. This sequence encodes CASRVTGGDGYTF.

The chain has TRBV11-2 and TRBJ2-1; D remains ambiguous. V shed 1 base and J shed 9 bases, with 10 bases lying between them. Germline CDR1 is SGHAT and CDR2 is FQNNGV. This CDR3 is 13 amino acids long. CDR3 amino acids: CASSLGDSSEQFF. CDR3 coding DNA: TGTGCCAGCAGCTTAGGGGATAGCAGTGAGCAGTTCTTC.

The CDR3 DNA reads TGTGCCAGTAGTATAGGGGGGTCCTATGGCTACACCTTC. Its protein product is CASSIGGSYGYTF. The V call is TRBV19, the J call TRBJ1-2, with a tentative D call TRBD1 (5 bases). Germline V gene sequence: CDR1 LNHDA, CDR2 SQIVND (reference sequence). Trimming took 1 base from V and 4 from J, leaving 7 bases between them. CDR3 length equals 13 residues.

Here the CDR3 reads CASSHGTSGFLGETQYF. DNA for the CDR3: TGTGCCAGCAGCCACGGGACTAGTGGCTTCCTAGGGGAGACCCAGTACTTC. The chain joins TRBV5-8 to TRBJ2-5; 8 bases are shared with TRBD2. Germline assignment: CDR1 SGHTS and CDR2 YDEGEE. This CDR3 is 17 amino acids long. After removal of 4 bases from V and 5 bases from J, the junction contained 16 bases not matched to a gene.

This clone occurred a few times. The chain joins TRBV19 to TRBJ2-7; 7 bases are a match to TRBD2. CDR3 length: 15 amino acids. Germline loops: CDR1 LNHDA, CDR2 SQIVND (reference sequence). V lost 1 base to trimming and J lost 4 bases; unmatched junction nucleotides: 7. CDR3 region: CASSIAGLAVYEQYF. The CDR3 coding sequence is TGTGCCAGTAGTATAGCTGGGCTAGCGGTATACGAGCAGTACTTC. Looking up the rest from reference TRBV19 and TRBJ2-7 gives the full variable domain: DGGITQSPKYLFRKEGQNVTLSCEQNLNHDAMYWYRQDPGQGLRLIYYSQIVNDFQKGDIAEGYSVSREKKESFPLTVTSAQKNPTAFYLCASSIAGLAVYEQYFGPGTRLTVT.

This rearrangement joins TRBV6-5 to TRBJ1-2, with a weak D call TRBD1 (6 bases). The V end was cut by 5 bases, the J end by 5 bases, with 12 bases between. This CDR3 has 13 amino acids. The V gene's germline CDR1 is MNHEY and CDR2 SVGAGI. The CDR3 DNA reads TGTGCCAGCAGTACACAGGGTGGGTATGGCTACACCTTC. It encodes CASSTQGGYGYTF.

The chain couples TRBV5-1 to TRBJ1-4; tentatively, D is TRBD1 (6 bases). From germline, CDR1 is SGHRS and CDR2 YFSETQ. The CDR3 has 18 residues. Trimming removed 5 bases at V and 8 bases at J, with 28 bases between. CDR3 sequence (DNA): TGCGCCAGCAGAAACAGGACTTACGGTGGGGGGCGCGAAGAAAAACTGTTTTTT. As protein: CASRNRTYGGGREEKLFF.

The chain carries TRBV7-9 and TRBJ1-3, with D unclear. The CDR3 contains 15 residues. V was shortened by 2 bases and J by 0 bases, with 8 bases between the two germline ends. The V gene's germline CDR1 is SEHNR and CDR2 FQNEAQ (reference sequence). CDR3: CASSLPFTSGNTIYF. In nucleotides, the CDR3 is TGTGCCAGCAGCTTACCGTTCACCTCTGGAAACACCATATATTTT.

V usage is TRBV27 and J usage is TRBJ1-4, with D perhaps matching TRBD1 (6 bases). The CDR3 has 14 residues. Trimming cost V 3 bases and J 10 bases, with 15 bases left between them. Germline lookup yields CDR1 MNHEY and CDR2 SMNVEV (reference sequence). The CDR3 reads CASSFRGERGKLFF. CDR3 bases: TGTGCCAGCAGTTTTAGGGGGGAAAGGGGAAAACTGTTTTTT. Supplemented by reference TRBV27 and TRBJ1-4, the full variable domain reads EAQVTQNPRYLITVTGKKLTVTCSQNMNHEYMSWYRQDPGLGLRQIYYSMNVEVTDKGDVPEGYKVSRKEKRNFPLILESPSPNQTSLYFCASSFRGERGKLFFGSGTQLSVL.

This clone was seen once. This chain joins TRBV25-1 and TRBJ2-1; 10 bases are a match to TRBD2. The CDR3 contains 16 residues. CDR1 is MGHDK and CDR2 is SYGVNS in the germline V gene. Trimming took 1 base from V and 3 from J; bases not matched to a gene: 3. In DNA, the CDR3 is TGTGCCAGCAGTGAATCACCTAGCGGGAGCTACAATGAGCAGTTCTTC. Protein product: CASSESPSGSYNEQFF.

The rearrangement links TRBV3-1 (or the pseudogene TRBV3-2) to TRBJ2-7; no clear D. Germline V CDR1 and CDR2: LGHDT, YNNKEL (reference sequence). The CDR3 extends over 15 amino acids. Trimming cost V 1 base and J 0 bases, with 10 bases left between them. The CDR3 is CASSQATGSSYEQYF. The CDR3 region has the DNA TGTGCCAGCAGCCAAGCTACCGGAAGCTCCTACGAGCAGTACTTC.

This clone showed up just once. This chain connects TRBV2 to TRBJ1-2; 7 nucleotides align to TRBD1. In germline, CDR1 is SNHLY, CDR2 FYNNEI. There are 12 residues in the CDR3. The trim removed 7 bases at V and 6 bases at J, leaving 5 bases unmatched. For the CDR3, the DNA is TGTGCCAGCACCCGACAGGGCCATGGCTACACCTTC. This encodes CASTRQGHGYTF.

This sequence joins TRBV4-1 and TRBJ1-1, with a weak D call TRBD1 (6 bases). Trimming left V 3 bases short and J 7 bases short, with 18 bases between. The germline V gene encodes CDR1 MGHRA and CDR2 YSYEKL. The CDR3 spans 15 residues. The CDR3: CASSHFAQGVVEAFF. DNA of the CDR3: TGCGCCAGCAGCCACTTCGCACAGGGAGTTGTTGAAGCTTTCTTT.

The chain is built from TRBV5-8 and TRBJ1-2; 7 bases align to TRBD1. The CDR3 loop spans 14 amino acids. Germline V lookup: CDR1 SGHTS, CDR2 YDEGEE. V lost 4 bases to trimming and J lost 0 bases; unmatched junction nucleotides: 3. CDR3 bases: TGTGCCAGCAGCCGGCAGGGGGCTAACTATGGCTACACCTTC. Amino acid sequence: CASSRQGANYGYTF. The full variable domain, in which reference TRBV5-8 and TRBJ1-2 provide the parts outside the CDR3, is EAGVTQSPTHLIKTRGQQATLRCSPISGHTSVYWYQQALGLGLQFLLWYDEGEERNRGNFPPRFSGRQFPNYSSELNVNALELEDSALYLCASSRQGANYGYTFGSGTRLTVV.

This clone came up once. The chain recombines TRBV10-3 with TRBJ1-3; D unresolved. Germline V gene data show CDR1 as ENHRY and CDR2 as SYGVKD. V dropped 3 bases and J dropped 0 bases, with 12 bases sitting between them. The CDR3 contains 16 residues. For the CDR3, the DNA is TGTGCCATCAGTGAAGGAGGCTATATCTCTGGAAACACCATATATTTT. Translation: CAISEGGYISGNTIYF.

The chain carries TRBV6-2 or TRBV6-3 and TRBJ1-1, with TRBD1 matching 7 bases. CDR1 MNHEY and CDR2 SVGEGT come from the germline V gene. The CDR3 contains 13 residues. Losses at the gene ends were 2 bases for V and 11 bases for J; bases not matched to a gene: 8. CDR3 loop: CASSYQGQFGAFF. The CDR3 DNA reads as TGTGCCAGCAGTTACCAGGGACAGTTCGGGGCTTTCTTT.

The J gene is TRBJ1-5, the V gene TRBV2; 8 nucleotides agree with TRBD1. Germline trimming cut 11 bases from V and 5 bases from J; bases unmatched to any gene: 8. This CDR3 contains 13 residues. Germline loops: CDR1 SNHLY, CDR2 FYNNEI. CDR3 residues: CAGTPTGDQPQHF. As DNA, the CDR3 is TGTGCCGGGACTCCGACAGGGGATCAGCCCCAGCATTTT. Together with reference TRBV2 and TRBJ1-5, the CDR3 gives the full variable domain: EPEVTQTPSHQVTQMGQEVILRCVPISNHLYFYWYRQILGQKVEFLVSFYNNEISEKSEIFDDQFSVERPDGSNFTLKIRSTKLEDSAMYFCAGTPTGDQPQHFGDGTRLSIL.

V is TRBV11-3 and J is TRBJ2-1; 8 nucleotides line up with TRBD2. This CDR3 is 13 amino acids long. Per germline, CDR1 SGHNT and CDR2 YENEEA. With V trimmed by 4 bases and J by 8 bases, 4 bases remained unmatched. The CDR3 nucleotides are TGTGCCAGCAGCTCTCGGGGGGGCCATGAGCAGTTCTTC. It is translated as CASSSRGGHEQFF.